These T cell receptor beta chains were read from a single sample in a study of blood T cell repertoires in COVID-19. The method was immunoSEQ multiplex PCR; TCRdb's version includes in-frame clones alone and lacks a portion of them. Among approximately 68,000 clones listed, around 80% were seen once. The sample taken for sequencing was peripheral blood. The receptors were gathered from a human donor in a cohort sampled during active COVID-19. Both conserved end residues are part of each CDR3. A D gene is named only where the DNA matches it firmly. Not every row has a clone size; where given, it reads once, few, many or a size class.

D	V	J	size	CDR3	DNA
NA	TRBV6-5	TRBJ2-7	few	CATMTDSYEQYF	TGTGCCACCATGACAGACTCCTACGAGCAGTACTTC
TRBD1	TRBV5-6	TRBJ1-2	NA	CASSFGTGGVYGYTF	TGTGCCAGCAGCTTCGGGACAGGGGGTGTCTATGGCTACACCTTC
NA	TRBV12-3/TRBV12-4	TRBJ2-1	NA	CASRAYNEQFF	TGTGCCAGCAGGGCATACAATGAGCAGTTCTTC
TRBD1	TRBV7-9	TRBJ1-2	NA	CASSLSRQGDYGYTF	TGTGCCAGCAGCCTCTCCCGACAGGGCGACTATGGCTACACCTTC
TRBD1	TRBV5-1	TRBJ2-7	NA	CASSLVGTGLGYEQYF	TGCGCCAGCAGCTTGGTCGGGACAGGGCTCGGGTACGAGCAGTACTTC
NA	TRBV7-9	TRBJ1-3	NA	CASSPSRYGNTIYF	TGTGCCAGCAGCCCATCACGGTATGGAAACACCATATATTTT
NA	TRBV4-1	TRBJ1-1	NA	CASSQPRTENTEAFF	TGCGCCAGCAGCCAGCCTCGGACAGAGAACACTGAAGCTTTCTTT
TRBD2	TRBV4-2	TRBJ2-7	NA	CASSQESGGAHEQYF	TGTGCCAGCAGCCAAGAGAGCGGGGGGGCCCACGAGCAGTACTTC
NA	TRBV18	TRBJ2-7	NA	CASSPSTTVSYEQYF	TGTGCCAGCTCACCATCAACGACAGTCTCCTACGAGCAGTACTTC
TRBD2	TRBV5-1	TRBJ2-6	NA	CASNPGGSSGANVLTF	TGCGCCAGCAACCCGGGGGGGAGCTCTGGGGCCAACGTCCTGACTTTC
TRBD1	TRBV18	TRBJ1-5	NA	CASSPQDRQPQHF	TGTGCCAGCTCACCACAGGACAGGCAGCCCCAGCATTTT
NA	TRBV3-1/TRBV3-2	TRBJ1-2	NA	CASSPFWGGGYGYTF	TGTGCCAGCAGCCCCTTTTGGGGGGGAGGCTATGGCTACACCTTC
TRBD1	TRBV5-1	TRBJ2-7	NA	CASSGTLGQGDYEQYF	TGCGCCAGCAGCGGTACTCTCGGACAGGGAGACTACGAGCAGTACTTC
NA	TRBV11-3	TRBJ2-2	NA	CASSHSGRRNTGELFF	TGTGCCAGCAGCCATTCTGGCAGAAGGAACACCGGGGAGCTGTTTTTT
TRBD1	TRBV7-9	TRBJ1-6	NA	CASSFTGGYNSPLHF	TGTGCCAGCAGCTTCACAGGGGGCTATAATTCACCCCTCCACTTT
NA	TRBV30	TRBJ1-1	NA	CAWSLMNTEAFF	TGTGCCTGGAGTTTAATGAACACTGAAGCTTTCTTT
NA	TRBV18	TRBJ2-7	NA	CASSPPGDEQYF	TGTGCCAGCTCACCCCCCGGGGACGAGCAGTACTTC
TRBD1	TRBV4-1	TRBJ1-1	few	CASSQDHRGLRDTEAFF	TGCGCCAGCAGCCAAGATCACAGGGGGCTCAGGGACACTGAAGCTTTCTTT
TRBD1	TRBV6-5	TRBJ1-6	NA	CASSYSNRGNSPLHF	TGTGCCAGCAGTTACTCGAACAGGGGTAATTCACCCCTCCACTTT
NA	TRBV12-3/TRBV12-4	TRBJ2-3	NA	CASSSDRNTQYF	TGTGCCAGCAGTTCGGACAGAAATACGCAGTATTTT
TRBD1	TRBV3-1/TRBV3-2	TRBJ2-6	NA	CASSLQGDVLTF	TGTGCCAGCAGCCTACAGGGGGACGTCCTGACTTTC
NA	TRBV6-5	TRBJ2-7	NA	CATHGRGRSYEQYF	TGTGCCACCCATGGCCGGGGGAGATCCTACGAGCAGTACTTC
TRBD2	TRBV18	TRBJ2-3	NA	CASSPRGGERDTQYF	TGTGCCAGCTCACCTCGCGGGGGGGAGAGAGATACGCAGTATTTT
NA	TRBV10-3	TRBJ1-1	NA	CAIAGENTEAFF	TGTGCCATCGCCGGGGAAAACACTGAAGCTTTCTTT
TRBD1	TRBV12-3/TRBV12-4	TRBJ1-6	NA	CASTRDSYSPLHF	TGTGCCAGCACAAGGGACAGTTATTCACCCCTCCACTTT
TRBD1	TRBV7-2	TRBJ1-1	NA	CASSLGTGGETEAFF	TGTGCCAGCAGCTTAGGGACAGGGGGCGAGACTGAAGCTTTCTTT
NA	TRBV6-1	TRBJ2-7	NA	CASSEAKVSQGRHEQYF	TGTGCCAGCAGTGAAGCGAAGGTCTCCCAGGGTCGGCACGAGCAGTACTTC
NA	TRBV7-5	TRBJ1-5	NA	CVRSPGQGNQPQHF	TGTGTCAGAAGCCCCGGACAGGGGAATCAGCCCCAGCATTTT
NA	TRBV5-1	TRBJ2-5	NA	CASSRGASTQYF	TGCGCCAGCAGTCGGGGGGCTTCGACCCAGTACTTC
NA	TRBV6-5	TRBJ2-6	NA	CATREGGSGANVLTF	TGTGCGACACGGGAAGGGGGCTCTGGGGCCAACGTCCTGACTTTC
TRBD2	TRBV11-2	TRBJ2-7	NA	CASSLLGRGLEQYF	TGTGCCAGCAGCTTATTAGGGAGGGGTCTCGAGCAGTACTTC
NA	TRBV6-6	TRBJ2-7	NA	CASSYGGGVYEQYF	TGTGCCAGCAGTTACGGAGGGGGCGTATACGAGCAGTACTTC
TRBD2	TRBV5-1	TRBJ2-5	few	CASTLAGRETQYF	TGCGCCAGCACCCTAGCGGGGAGAGAGACCCAGTACTTC
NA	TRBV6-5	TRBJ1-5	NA	CASRGVRGGIQPQHF	TGTGCCAGCAGGGGAGTCAGGGGTGGGATTCAGCCCCAGCATTTT
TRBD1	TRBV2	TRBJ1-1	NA	CASTGTGVTEAFF	TGTGCCAGCACCGGGACAGGGGTCACTGAAGCTTTCTTT
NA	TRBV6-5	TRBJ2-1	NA	CATGQVSRNEQFF	TGTGCCACCGGACAAGTAAGTAGGAATGAGCAGTTCTTC
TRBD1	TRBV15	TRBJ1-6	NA	CATSRGGQHRKNSPLHF	TGTGCCACCAGCAGGGGGGGACAGCATCGTAAGAATTCACCCCTCCACTTT
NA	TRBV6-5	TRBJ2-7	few	CASSLGAYEQYF	TGTGCCAGCAGTCTAGGGGCCTACGAGCAGTACTTC
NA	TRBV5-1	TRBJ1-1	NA	CASSRTGITEAFF	TGCGCCAGCAGTCGTACAGGGATCACTGAAGCTTTCTTT
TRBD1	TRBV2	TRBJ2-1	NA	CASSKTGGRSSYNEQFF	TGTGCCAGCAGCAAAACAGGGGGAAGGAGCTCCTACAATGAGCAGTTCTTC
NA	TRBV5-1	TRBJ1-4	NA	CASSWANPGATNEKLFF	TGCGCCAGCAGCTGGGCCAATCCAGGGGCAACTAATGAAAAACTGTTTTTT
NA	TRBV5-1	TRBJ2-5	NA	CASSASPRETQYF	TGCGCCAGCAGCGCCTCCCCCCGGGAGACCCAGTACTTC
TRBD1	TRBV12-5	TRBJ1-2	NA	CASARDRAEPGKF	TGTGCTAGTGCCAGGGACAGGGCAGAGCCGGGCAAATTC
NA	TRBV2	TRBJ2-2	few	CASGGLYTGELFF	TGTGCCAGCGGTGGGCTGTACACCGGGGAGCTGTTTTTT
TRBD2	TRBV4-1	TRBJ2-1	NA	CASSQGLVAGGLNEQFF	TGCGCCAGCAGCCAAGGTCTTGTAGCGGGGGGCCTCAATGAGCAGTTCTTC
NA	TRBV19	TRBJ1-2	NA	CASSIGAGGYGYTF	TGTGCCAGTAGTATAGGGGCAGGAGGCTATGGCTACACCTTC
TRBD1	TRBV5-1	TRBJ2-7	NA	CASSLLVQPRQGAYEQYF	TGCGCCAGCAGCTTGCTAGTACAACCTCGACAGGGGGCCTACGAGCAGTACTTC
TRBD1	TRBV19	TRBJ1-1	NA	CATRTGPTEAFF	TGTGCCACCCGGACAGGGCCGACTGAAGCTTTCTTT
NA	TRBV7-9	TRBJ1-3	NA	CASSLDRGNTIYF	TGTGCCAGCAGCTTAGACAGGGGAAACACCATATATTTT
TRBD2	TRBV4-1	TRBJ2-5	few	CASSQGKAGDQETQYF	TGCGCCAGCAGCCAAGGGAAAGCGGGGGACCAAGAGACCCAGTACTTC
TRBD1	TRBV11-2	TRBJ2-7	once	CASSTTGQVAEQYF	TGTGCCAGCAGCACCACAGGACAGGTTGCCGAGCAGTACTTC
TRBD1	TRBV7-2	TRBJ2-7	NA	CASSPGTGDYEQYF	TGTGCCAGCAGCCCCGGGACAGGGGACTACGAGCAGTACTTC
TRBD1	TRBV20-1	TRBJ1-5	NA	CSASAGGAFQPQHF	TGCAGTGCTAGTGCAGGGGGCGCTTTTCAGCCCCAGCATTTT
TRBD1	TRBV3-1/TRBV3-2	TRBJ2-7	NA	CASSQDFGTGREQYF	TGTGCCAGCAGCCAAGATTTTGGGACAGGGAGGGAGCAGTACTTC
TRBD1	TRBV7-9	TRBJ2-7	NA	CASSSPDRGLREQYF	TGTGCCAGCAGCTCCCCGGACAGGGGGCTTCGCGAGCAGTACTTC